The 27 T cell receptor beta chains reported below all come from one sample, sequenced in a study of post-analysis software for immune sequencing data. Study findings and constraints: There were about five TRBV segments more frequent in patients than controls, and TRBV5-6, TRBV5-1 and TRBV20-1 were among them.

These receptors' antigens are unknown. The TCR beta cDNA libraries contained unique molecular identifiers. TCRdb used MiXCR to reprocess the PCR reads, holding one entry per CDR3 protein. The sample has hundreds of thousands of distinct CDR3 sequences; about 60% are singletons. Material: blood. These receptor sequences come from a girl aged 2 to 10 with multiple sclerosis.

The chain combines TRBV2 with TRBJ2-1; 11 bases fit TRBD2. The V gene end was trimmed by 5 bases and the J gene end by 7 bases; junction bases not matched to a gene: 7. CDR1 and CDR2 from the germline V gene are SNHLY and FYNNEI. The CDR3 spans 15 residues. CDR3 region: CASSITSGRENEQFF. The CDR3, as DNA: TGTGCCAGCAGTATCACTAGCGGGAGAGAGAATGAGCAGTTCTTC.

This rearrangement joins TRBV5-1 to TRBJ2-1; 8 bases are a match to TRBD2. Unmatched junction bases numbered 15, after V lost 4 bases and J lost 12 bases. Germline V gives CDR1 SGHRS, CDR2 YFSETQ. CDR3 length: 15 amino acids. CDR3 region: CASSTGLAPTEGQFF. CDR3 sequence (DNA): TGCGCCAGCAGCACCGGACTAGCCCCTACTGAGGGGCAGTTCTTC.

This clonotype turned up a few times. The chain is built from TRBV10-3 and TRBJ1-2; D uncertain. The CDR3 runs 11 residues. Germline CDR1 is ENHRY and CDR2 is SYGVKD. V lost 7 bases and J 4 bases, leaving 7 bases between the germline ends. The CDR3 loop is CAITSLYGYTF. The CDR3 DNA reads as TGTGCCATCACCAGCCTCTATGGCTACACCTTC.

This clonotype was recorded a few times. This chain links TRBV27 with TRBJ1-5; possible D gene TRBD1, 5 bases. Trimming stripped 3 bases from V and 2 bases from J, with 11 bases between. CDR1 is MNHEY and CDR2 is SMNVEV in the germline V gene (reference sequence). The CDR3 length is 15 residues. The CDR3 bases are TGTGCCAGCAGTTTGGTCCGGGACCGCAATCAGCCCCAGCATTTT. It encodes CASSLVRDRNQPQHF.

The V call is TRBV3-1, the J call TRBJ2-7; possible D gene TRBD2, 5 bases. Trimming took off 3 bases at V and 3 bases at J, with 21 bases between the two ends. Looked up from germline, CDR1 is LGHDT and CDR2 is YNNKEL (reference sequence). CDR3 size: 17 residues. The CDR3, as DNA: TGTGCCAGCAGCCAGACCTTAAGGCTAGCTCTCCACTACGAGCAGTACTTC. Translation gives CASSQTLRLALHYEQYF.

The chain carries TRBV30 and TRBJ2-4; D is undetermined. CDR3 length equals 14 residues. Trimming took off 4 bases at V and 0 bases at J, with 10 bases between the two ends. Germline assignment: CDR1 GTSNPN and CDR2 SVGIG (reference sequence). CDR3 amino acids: CAWNRVLAKNIQYF. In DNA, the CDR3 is TGTGCCTGGAACAGAGTTCTAGCCAAAAACATTCAGTACTTC.

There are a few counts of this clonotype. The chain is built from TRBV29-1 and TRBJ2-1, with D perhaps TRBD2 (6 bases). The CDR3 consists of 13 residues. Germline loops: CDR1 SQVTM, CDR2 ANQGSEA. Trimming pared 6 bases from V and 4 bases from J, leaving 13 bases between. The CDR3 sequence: CSVTWAGYNEQFF. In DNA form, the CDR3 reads TGCAGCGTCACCTGGGCGGGGTACAATGAGCAGTTCTTC.

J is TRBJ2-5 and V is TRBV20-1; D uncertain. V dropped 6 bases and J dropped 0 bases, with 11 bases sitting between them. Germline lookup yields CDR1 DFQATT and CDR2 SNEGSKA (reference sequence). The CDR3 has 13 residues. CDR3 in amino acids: CSAFSRNQETQYF. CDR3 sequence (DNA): TGCAGTGCCTTCAGCCGGAACCAAGAGACCCAGTACTTC.

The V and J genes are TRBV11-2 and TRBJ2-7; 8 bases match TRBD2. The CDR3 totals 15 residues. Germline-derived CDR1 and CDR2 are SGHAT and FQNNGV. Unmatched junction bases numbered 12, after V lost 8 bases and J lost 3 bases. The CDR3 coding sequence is TGTGCCAGCTCTCGGTCGGGACTAGGAGTCTACGAGCAGTACTTC. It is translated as CASSRSGLGVYEQYF.

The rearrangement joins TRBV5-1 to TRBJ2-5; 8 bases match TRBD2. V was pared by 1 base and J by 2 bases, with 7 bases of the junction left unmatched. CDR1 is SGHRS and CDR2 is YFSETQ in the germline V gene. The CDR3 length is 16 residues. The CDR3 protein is CASSLLREGSQETQYF. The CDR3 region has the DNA TGCGCCAGCAGCTTGTTACGGGAGGGCTCACAAGAGACCCAGTACTTC.

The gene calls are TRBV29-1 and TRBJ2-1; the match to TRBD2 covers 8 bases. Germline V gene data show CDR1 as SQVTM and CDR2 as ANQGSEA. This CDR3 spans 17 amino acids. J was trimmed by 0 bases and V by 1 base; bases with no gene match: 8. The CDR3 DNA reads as TGCAGCGTTGAAGGCCTTAGCGGGGATAGCTCCTACAATGAGCAGTTCTTC. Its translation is CSVEGLSGDSSYNEQFF.

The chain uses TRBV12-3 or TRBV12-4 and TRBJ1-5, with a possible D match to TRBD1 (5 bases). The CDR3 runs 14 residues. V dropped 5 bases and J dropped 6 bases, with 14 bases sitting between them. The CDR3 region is CASSPRDLPQPQHF. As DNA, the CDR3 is TGTGCCAGCAGTCCCAGGGACCTCCCTCAGCCCCAGCATTTT.

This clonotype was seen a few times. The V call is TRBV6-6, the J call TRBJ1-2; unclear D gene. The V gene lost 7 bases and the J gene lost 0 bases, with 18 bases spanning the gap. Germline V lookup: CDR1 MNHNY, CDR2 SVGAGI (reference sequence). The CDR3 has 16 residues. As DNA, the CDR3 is TGTGCCAGCACTCCCCTCGTGGGCTTAGCTAACTATGGCTACACCTTC. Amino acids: CASTPLVGLANYGYTF.

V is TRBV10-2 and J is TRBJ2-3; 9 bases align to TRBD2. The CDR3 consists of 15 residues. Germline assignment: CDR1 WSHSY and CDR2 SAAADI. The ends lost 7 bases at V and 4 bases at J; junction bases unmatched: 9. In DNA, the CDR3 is TGCGCCAGCACTGGCGGGGGGGCAGTTGCAGATACGCAGTATTTT. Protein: CASTGGGAVADTQYF.

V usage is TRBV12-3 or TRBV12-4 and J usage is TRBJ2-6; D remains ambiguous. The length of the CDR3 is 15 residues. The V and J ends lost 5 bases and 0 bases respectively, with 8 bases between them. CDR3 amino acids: CASSPMVSGANVLTF. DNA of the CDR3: TGTGCCAGCAGTCCCATGGTCTCTGGGGCCAACGTCCTGACTTTC.

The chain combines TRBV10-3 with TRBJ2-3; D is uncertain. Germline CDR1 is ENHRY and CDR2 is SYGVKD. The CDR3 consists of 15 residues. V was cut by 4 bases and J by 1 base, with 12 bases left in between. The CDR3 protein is CAISVRLAGTDTQYF. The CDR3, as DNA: TGTGCCATCAGTGTGAGACTCGCCGGCACAGATACGCAGTATTTT.

The chain's CDR3 is CASSLDPGTLNIQYF. For the CDR3, the DNA is TGTGCCAGCAGCTTAGATCCCGGGACACTAAACATTCAGTACTTC. J is TRBJ2-4 and V is TRBV11-3; tentative D call: TRBD1 (6 bases). Trimming stripped 0 bases from V and 6 bases from J, with 12 bases between. The CDR3 runs to 15 residues. Looked up from germline, CDR1 is SGHNT and CDR2 is YENEEA.

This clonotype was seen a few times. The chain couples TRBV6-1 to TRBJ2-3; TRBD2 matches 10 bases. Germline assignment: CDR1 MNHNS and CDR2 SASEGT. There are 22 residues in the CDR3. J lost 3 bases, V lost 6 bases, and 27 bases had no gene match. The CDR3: CASRSTHGLITAGGSQTDTQYF. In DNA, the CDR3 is TGTGCCAGCAGATCCACTCACGGCCTAATTACAGCGGGAGGGTCCCAAACAGATACGCAGTATTTT.

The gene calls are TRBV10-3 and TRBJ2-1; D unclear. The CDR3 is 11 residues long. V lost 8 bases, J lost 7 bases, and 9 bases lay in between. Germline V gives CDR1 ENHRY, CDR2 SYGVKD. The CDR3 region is CAISLGNEQFF. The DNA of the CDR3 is TGTGCCATCTCCTTAGGAAATGAGCAGTTCTTC.

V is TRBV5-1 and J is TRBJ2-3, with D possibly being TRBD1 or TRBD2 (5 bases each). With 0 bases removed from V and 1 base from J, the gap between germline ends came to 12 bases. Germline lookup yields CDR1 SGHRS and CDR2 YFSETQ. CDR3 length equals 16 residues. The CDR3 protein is CASSLDFLGGTDTQYF. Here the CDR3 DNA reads TGCGCCAGCAGCTTGGACTTTCTGGGGGGCACAGATACGCAGTATTTT.

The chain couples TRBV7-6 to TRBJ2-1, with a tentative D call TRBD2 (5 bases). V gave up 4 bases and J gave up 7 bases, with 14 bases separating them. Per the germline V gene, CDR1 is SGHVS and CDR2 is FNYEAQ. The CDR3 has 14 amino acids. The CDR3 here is CASSSAGETNEQFF. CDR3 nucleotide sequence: TGTGCCAGCAGCTCAGCCGGGGAGACTAATGAGCAGTTCTTC.

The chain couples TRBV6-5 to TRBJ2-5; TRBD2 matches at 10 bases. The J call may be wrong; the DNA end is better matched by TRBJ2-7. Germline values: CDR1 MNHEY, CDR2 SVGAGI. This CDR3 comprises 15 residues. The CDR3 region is CASSPPFSGRLEQYF. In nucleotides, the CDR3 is TGTGCCAGCAGTCCCCCCTTTAGCGGGAGGCTCGAGCAGTACTTC.

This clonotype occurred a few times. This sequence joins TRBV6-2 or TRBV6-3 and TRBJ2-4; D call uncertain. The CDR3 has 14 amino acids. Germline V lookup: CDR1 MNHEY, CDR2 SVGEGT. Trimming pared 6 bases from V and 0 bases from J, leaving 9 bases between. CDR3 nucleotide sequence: TGTGCCAGCAGCTCCTTCCTAGCCAAAAACATTCAGTACTTC. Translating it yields CASSSFLAKNIQYF.

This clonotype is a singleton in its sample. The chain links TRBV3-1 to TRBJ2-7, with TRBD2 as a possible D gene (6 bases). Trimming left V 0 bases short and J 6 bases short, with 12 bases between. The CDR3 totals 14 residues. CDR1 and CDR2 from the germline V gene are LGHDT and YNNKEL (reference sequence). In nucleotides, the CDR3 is TGTGCCAGCAGCCAAGATCTTATAGCGGCCGAGCAGTACTTC. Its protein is CASSQDLIAAEQYF.

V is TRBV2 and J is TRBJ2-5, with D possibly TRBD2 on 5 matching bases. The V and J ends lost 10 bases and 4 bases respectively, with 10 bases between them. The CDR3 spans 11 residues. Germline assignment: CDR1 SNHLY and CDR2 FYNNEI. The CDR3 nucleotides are TGTGCCACGGCGGGCGGAGAGACCCAGTACTTC. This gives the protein CATAGGETQYF.

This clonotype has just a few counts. The CDR3 here is CATGSGGASEFF. CDR3 nucleotides: TGTGCCACCGGTAGCGGGGGGGCTTCTGAGTTCTTC. The chain links TRBV15 to TRBJ2-1, with 11 bases lining up with TRBD2. This CDR3 contains 12 residues. CDR1 LNHNV and CDR2 YYDKDF come from the germline V gene (reference sequence). Trimming took 8 bases from V and 14 from J; bases not matched to a gene: 8.

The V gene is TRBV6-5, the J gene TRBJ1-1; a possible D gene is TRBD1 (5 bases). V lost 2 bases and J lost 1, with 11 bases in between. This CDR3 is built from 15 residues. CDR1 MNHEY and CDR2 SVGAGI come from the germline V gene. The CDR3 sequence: CASSYESGRNTEAFF. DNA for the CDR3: TGTGCCAGCAGTTACGAGTCAGGGCGGAACACTGAAGCTTTCTTT.